This T cell receptor beta chain is drawn from a study of blood T cell repertoires in COVID-19. For the study at large: T cells, B-cell-depleted T cells, or PBMCs provided the cDNA or gDNA that served as material.

The Seattle patients, enrolled during active infection, were followed longitudinally. Authors' methods: Reference gene primer amplification gave estimated nucleated cell counts. The data were produced by immunoSEQ multiplex PCR, yet TCRdb's version contains in-frame clones alone and is incomplete. The V and J calls and clone size are taken from that table; D and trimming were inferred from the DNA. The profile shows fewer than 200,000 clones, 81% of them singletons. From germline, CDR1 is SGHTA and CDR2 FQGNSA. The CDR3 is made up of 19 amino acids. The trim removed 3 bases at V and 9 bases at J, leaving 19 bases unmatched.

The sequenced sample was peripheral blood. This sequence was found in a woman in her thirties or forties with COVID-19, enrolled during active disease. The rearrangement links TRBV7-2 to TRBJ2-1; 11 bases match TRBD2. The CDR3 region has the DNA TGTGCCAGCAGCTTTACGACAGGGAGGTGGGCTAGCGGGAGGATTGAGCAGTTCTTC. As protein: CASSFTTGRWASGRIEQFF.